This T cell receptor (beta chain) was sequenced in a study of a mutant IDH1 vaccine in newly diagnosed glioma. For the study at large: Patients previously underwent radiotherapy, temozolomide, or both, and most underwent both. General study points: Across multiple MHC alleles, 93.3% of patients had vaccine-induced responses.

Regarding time point: week 5, during vaccination. A 20-mer mutant IDH1 peptide at 300 ug was injected subcutaneously with topical imiquimod. In regard to this clone: Its target is unknown.

This table comes from immunoSEQ multiplex PCR, and its TCRdb copy is limited to in-frame clones, with some not included. The top ten clones hold around 1.7% of a sample with about 42,000 clones, around 85% of them seen once. Trimming removed 5 bases at V and 8 bases at J, with 12 bases between. Germline CDR1 and CDR2: SEHNR and FQNEAQ (reference sequence). The CDR3 consists of 12 residues. This specimen consisted of PBMCs, obtained from a glioma patient whose treatment included an IDH1 peptide vaccine. The source of this sequence is a man aged 35 to 55 with glioma. V usage is TRBV7-9 and J usage is TRBJ1-1; unclear D gene. Written as DNA, the CDR3 is TGTGCCAGCAGCACCCGCCCGGGGGAAGCTTTCTTT. It translates to CASSTRPGEAFF.